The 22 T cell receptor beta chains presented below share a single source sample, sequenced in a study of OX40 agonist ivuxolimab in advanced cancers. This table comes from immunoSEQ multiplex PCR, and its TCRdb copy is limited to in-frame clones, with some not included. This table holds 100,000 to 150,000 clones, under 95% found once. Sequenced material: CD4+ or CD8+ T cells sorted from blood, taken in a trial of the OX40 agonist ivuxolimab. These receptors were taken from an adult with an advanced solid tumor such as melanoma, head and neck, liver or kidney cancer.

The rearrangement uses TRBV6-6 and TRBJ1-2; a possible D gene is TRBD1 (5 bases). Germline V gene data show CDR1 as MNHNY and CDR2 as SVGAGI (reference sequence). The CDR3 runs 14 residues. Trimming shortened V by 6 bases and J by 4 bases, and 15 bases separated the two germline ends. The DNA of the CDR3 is TGTGCCAGCAGCGGCGACAGCAACCCCTATGGCTACACCTTC. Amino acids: CASSGDSNPYGYTF.

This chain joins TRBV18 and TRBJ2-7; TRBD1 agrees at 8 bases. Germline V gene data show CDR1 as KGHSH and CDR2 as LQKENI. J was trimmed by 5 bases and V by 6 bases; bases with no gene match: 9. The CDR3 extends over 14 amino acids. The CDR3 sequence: CASSQTAGGDEQYF. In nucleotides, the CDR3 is TGTGCCAGCTCCCAAACGGCAGGGGGCGACGAGCAGTACTTC.

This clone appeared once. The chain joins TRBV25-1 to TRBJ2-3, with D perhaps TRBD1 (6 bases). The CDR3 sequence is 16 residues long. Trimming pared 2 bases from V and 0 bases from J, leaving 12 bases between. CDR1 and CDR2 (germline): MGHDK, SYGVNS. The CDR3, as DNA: TGTGCCAGCAGTGAACTCGGCAGGGGTAGCACAGATACGCAGTATTTT. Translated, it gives CASSELGRGSTDTQYF.

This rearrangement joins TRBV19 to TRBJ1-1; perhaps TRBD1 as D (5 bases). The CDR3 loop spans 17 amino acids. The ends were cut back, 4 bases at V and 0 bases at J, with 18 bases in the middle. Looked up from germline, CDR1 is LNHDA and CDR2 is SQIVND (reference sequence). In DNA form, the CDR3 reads TGTGCCAGTAGTAGATTACGGGACGGCAGCATGAACACTGAAGCTTTCTTT. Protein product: CASSRLRDGSMNTEAFF. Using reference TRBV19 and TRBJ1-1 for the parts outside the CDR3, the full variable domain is DGGITQSPKYLFRKEGQNVTLSCEQNLNHDAMYWYRQDPGQGLRLIYYSQIVNDFQKGDIAEGYSVSREKKESFPLTVTSAQKNPTAFYLCASSRLRDGSMNTEAFFGQGTRLTVV.

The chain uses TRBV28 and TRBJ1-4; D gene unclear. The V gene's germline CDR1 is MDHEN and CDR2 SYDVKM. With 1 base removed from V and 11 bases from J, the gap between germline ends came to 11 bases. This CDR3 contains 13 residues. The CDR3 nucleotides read TGTGCCAGCAGTTTATCGGGCAGCGGGAAACTGTTTTTT. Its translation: CASSLSGSGKLFF.

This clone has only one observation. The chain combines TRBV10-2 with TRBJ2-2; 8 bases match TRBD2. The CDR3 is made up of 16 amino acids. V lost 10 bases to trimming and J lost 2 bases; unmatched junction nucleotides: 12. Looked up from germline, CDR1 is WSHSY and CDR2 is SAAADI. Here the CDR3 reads CAIKREQYGNTGELFF. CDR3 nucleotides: TGCGCCATCAAGCGGGAGCAATACGGTAACACCGGGGAGCTGTTTTTT.

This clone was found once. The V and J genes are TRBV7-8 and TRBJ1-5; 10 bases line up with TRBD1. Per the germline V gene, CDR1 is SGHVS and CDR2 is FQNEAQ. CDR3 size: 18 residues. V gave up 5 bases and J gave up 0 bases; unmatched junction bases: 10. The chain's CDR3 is CASSRKTGGGNSNQPQHF. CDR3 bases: TGTGCCAGCAGCCGGAAGACAGGGGGCGGAAATAGCAATCAGCCCCAGCATTTT.

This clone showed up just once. The DNA of the CDR3 is TGTGCCTGGGGGACTGGACAGGGAGGCCGAGCCCAGCATTTT. Its protein is CAWGTGQGGRAQHF. The rearrangement uses TRBV30 and TRBJ1-5; 8 bases are a match to TRBD1. Looked up from germline, CDR1 is GTSNPN and CDR2 is SVGIG (reference sequence). The CDR3 length is 14 residues. Unmatched junction bases numbered 14, after V lost 5 bases and J lost 11 bases. The full variable domain, rest sourced from reference TRBV30 and TRBJ1-5, is SQTIHQWPATLVQPVGSPLSLECTVEGTSNPNLYWYRQAAGRGLQLLFYSVGIGQISSEVPQNLSASRPQDRQFILSSKKLLLSDSGFYLCAWGTGQGGRAQHFGDGTRLSIL.

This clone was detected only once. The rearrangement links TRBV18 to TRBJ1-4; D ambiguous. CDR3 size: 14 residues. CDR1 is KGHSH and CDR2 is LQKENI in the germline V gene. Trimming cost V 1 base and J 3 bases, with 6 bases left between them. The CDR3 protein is CASSPLQPNEKLFF. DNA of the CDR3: TGTGCCAGCTCACCACTGCAGCCTAATGAAAAACTGTTTTTT.

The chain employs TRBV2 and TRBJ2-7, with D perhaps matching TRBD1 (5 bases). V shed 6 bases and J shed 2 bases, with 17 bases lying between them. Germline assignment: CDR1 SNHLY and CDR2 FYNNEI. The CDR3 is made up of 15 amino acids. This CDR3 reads CASRTSTVIPYEQYF. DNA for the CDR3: TGTGCCAGCAGAACCTCGACAGTCATCCCCTACGAGCAGTACTTC.

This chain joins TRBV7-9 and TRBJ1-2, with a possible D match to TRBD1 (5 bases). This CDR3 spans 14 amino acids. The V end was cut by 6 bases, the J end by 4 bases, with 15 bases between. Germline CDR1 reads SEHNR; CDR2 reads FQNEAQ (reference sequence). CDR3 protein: CASSMNGAPYGYTF. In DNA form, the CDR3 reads TGTGCCAGCAGTATGAATGGGGCCCCCTATGGCTACACCTTC. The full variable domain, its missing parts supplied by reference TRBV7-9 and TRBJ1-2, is DTGVSQNPRHKITKRGQNVTFRCDPISEHNRLYWYRQTLGQGPEFLTYFQNEAQLEKSRLLSDRFSAERPKGSFSTLEIQRTEQGDSAMYLCASSMNGAPYGYTFGSGTRLTVV.

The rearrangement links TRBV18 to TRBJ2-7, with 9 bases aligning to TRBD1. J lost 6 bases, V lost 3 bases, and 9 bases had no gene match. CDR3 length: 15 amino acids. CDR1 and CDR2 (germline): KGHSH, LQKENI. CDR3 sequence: CASSPGLQGASEQYF. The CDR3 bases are TGTGCCAGCTCACCCGGCCTACAGGGGGCCTCCGAGCAGTACTTC.

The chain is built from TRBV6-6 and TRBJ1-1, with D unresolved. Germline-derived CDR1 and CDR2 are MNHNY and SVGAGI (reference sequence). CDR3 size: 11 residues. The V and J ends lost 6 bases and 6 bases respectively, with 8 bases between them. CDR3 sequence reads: CASRGGAEAFF. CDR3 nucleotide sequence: TGTGCCAGCAGAGGCGGGGCTGAAGCTTTCTTT.

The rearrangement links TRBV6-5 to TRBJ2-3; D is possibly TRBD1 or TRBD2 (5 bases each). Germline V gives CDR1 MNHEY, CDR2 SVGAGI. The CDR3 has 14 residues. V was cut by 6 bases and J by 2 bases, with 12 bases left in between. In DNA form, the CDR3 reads TGTGCCAGCAGCCGGGACGGACTCACAGATACGCAGTATTTT. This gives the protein CASSRDGLTDTQYF.

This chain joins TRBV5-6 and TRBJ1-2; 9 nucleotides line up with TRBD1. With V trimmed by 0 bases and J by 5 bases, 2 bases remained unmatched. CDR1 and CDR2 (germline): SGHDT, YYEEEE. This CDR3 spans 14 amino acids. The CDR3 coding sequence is TGTGCCAGCAGCTTGGACAGGGGGCGGTATGGCTACACCTTC. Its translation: CASSLDRGRYGYTF.

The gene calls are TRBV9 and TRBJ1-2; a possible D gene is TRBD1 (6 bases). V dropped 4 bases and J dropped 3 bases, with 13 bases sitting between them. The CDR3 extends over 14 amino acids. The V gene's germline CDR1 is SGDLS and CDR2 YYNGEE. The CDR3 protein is CASSPGARDYGYTF. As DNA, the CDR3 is TGTGCCAGCAGCCCGGGGGCGCGAGACTATGGCTACACCTTC. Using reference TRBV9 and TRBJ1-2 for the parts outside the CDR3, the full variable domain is DSGVTQTPKHLITATGQRVTLRCSPRSGDLSVYWYQQSLDQGLQFLIQYYNGEERAKGNILERFSAQQFPDLHSELNLSSLELGDSALYFCASSPGARDYGYTFGSGTRLTVV.

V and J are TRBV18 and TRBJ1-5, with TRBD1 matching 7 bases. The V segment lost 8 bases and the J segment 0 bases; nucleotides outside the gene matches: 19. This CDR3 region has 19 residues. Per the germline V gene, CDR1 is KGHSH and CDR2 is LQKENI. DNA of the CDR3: TGTGCCAGCACCCTCTATGGCCGACAGGGCGTGAATAGCAATCAGCCCCAGCATTTT. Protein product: CASTLYGRQGVNSNQPQHF.

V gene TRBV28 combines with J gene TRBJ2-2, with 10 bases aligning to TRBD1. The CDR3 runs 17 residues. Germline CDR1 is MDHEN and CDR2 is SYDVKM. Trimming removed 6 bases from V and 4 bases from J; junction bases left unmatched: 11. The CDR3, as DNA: TGTGCCAGCAGCCTAGTTGGACAGGGGGTCAGCACCGGGGAGCTGTTTTTT. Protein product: CASSLVGQGVSTGELFF.

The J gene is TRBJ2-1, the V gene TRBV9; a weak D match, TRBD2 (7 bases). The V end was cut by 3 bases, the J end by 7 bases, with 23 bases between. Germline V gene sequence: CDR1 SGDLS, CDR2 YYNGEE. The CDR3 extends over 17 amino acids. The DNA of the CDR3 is TGTGCCAGCAGCGCAAGCGCGGGGGCCCTAGGGGCGAATGAGCAGTTCTTC. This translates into CASSASAGALGANEQFF.

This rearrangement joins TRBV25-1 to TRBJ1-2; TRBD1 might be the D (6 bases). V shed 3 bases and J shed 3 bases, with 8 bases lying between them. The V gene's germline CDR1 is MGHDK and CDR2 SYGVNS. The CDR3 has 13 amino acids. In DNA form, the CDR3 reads TGTGCCAGCAGTGACACAGGGTACTATGGCTACACCTTC. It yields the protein CASSDTGYYGYTF.

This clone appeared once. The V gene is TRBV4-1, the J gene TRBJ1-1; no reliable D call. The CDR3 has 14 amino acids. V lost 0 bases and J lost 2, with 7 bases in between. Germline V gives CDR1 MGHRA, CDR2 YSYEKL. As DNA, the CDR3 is TGCGCCAGCAGCCAAGAACAGCCTAACACTGAAGCTTTCTTT. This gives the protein CASSQEQPNTEAFF.

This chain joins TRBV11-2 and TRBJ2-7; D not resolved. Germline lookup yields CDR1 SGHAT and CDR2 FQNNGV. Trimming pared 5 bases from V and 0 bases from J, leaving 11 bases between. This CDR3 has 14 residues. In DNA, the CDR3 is TGTGCCAGCAGCCGGAGTGGGGTCTCCTACGAGCAGTACTTC. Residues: CASSRSGVSYEQYF.